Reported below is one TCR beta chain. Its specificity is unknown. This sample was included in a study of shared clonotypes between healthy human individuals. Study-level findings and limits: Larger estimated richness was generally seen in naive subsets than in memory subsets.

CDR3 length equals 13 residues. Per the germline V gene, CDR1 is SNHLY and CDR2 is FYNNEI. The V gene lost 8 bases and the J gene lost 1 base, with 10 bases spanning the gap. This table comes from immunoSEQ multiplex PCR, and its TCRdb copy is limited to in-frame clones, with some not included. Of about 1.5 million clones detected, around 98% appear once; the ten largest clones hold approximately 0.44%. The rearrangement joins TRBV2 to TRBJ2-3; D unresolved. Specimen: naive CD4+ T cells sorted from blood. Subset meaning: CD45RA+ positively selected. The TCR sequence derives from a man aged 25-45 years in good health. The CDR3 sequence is CASGWIRTDTQYF. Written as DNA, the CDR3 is TGTGCCAGCGGTTGGATCCGCACAGATACGCAGTATTTT.